This TCR beta chain was profiled in a study of control samples from healthy donors and cancer patients. TCRdb keeps only in-frame clones here, not all; method: immunoSEQ multiplex PCR. In the table there are around 110,000 clones, 93% of which are singletons. This CDR3 is 13 amino acids long. Trimming left V 5 bases short and J 5 bases short, with 12 bases between. Germline V gene data show CDR1 as MNHEY and CDR2 as SVGAGI. Sequences were obtained from blood. The rearrangement uses TRBV6-5 and TRBJ2-5; D perhaps matches TRBD2 (5 bases). The TCR sequence derives from a man aged 25-40 years in good health. The CDR3 is CASSIDRRETQYF. CDR3 in DNA: TGTGCCAGCAGTATAGACCGGAGGGAGACCCAGTACTTC.